The subject of this entry is one TCR beta chain. This entry is derived from a study of T cells in narcolepsy. The V gene lost 1 base and the J gene lost 1 base, with 9 bases spanning the gap. Germline V gene data show CDR1 as SGHTA and CDR2 as FQGNSA. This CDR3 comprises 15 residues. Profiling relied on immunoSEQ multiplex PCR, and the TCRdb table lists in-frame clones only, not all of them. The table has 25,000 to 35,000 clones, 82% seen once. The sample comprised CD45RA- memory CD4+ T cells from PBMCs. This clonotype originated in a human donor with narcolepsy. The chain couples TRBV7-2 to TRBJ2-3; no reliable D call. The DNA of the CDR3 is TGTGCCAGCAGCTTAGATGGGTACGGCACAGATACGCAGTATTTT. Translation: CASSLDGYGTDTQYF.